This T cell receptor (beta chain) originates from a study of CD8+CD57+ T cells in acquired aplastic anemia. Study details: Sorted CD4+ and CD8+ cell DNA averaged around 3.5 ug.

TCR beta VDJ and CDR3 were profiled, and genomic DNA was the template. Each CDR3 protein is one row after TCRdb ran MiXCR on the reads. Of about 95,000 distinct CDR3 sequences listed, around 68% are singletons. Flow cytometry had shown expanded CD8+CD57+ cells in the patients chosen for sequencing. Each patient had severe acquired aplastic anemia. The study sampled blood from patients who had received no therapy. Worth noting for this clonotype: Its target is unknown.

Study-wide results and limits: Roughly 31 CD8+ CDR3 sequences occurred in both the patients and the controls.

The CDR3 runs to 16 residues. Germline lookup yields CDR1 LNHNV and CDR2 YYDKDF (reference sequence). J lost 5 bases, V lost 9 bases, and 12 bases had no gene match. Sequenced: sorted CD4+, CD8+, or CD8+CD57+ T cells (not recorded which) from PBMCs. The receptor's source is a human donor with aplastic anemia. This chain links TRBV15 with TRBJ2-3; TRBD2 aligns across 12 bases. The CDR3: CATSLGLAGRGDTQYF. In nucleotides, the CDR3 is TGTGCCACTTCTCTCGGACTAGCGGGGAGGGGAGATACGCAGTATTTT.